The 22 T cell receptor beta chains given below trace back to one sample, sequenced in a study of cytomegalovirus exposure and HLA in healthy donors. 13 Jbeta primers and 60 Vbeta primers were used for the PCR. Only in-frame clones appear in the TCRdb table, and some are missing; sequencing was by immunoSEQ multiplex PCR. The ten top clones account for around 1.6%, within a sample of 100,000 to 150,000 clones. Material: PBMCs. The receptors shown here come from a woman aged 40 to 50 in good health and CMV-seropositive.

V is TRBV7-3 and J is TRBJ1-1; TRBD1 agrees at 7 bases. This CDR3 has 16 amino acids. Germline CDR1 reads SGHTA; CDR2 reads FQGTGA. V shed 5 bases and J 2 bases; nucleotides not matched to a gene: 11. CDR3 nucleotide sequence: TGTGCCAGCAGCCCGGAGCCGGGACAGATAAACACTGAAGCTTTCTTT. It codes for CASSPEPGQINTEAFF.

The CDR3 sequence is CASRTGLPNTEAFF. The CDR3 DNA is TGCGCCAGCAGAACGGGACTGCCGAACACTGAAGCTTTCTTT. The V and J genes are TRBV5-1 and TRBJ1-1; possibly TRBD1 for D (5 bases). The V and J ends lost 5 bases and 1 base respectively, with 12 bases between them. The CDR3 runs 14 residues. CDR1 and CDR2 from the germline V gene are SGHRS and YFSETQ. The full variable domain, completed using reference TRBV5-1 and TRBJ1-1, is KAGVTQTPRYLIKTRGQQVTLSCSPISGHRSVSWYQQTPGQGLQFLFEYFSETQRNKGNFPGRFSGRQFSNSRSEMNVSTLELGDSALYLCASRTGLPNTEAFFGQGTRLTVV.

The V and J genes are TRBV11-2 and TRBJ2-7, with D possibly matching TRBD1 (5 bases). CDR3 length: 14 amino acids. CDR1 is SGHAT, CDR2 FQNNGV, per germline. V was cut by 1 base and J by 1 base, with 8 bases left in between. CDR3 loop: CASSLGTTSYEQYF. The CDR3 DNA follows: TGTGCCAGCAGCTTAGGGACAACTTCCTACGAGCAGTACTTC.

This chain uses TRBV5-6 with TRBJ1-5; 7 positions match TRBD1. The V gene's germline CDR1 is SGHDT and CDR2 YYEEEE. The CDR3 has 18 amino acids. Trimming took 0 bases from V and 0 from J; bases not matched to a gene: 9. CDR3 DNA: TGTGCCAGCAGCTTGGGGGGGACAGCCCGGTATAGCAATCAGCCCCAGCATTTT. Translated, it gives CASSLGGTARYSNQPQHF.

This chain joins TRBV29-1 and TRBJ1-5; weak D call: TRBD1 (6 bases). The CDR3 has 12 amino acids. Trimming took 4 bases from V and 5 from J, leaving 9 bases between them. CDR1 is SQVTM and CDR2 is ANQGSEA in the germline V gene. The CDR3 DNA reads TGCAGCGTTGGAGGGGGAGATCAGCCCCAGCATTTT. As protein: CSVGGGDQPQHF.

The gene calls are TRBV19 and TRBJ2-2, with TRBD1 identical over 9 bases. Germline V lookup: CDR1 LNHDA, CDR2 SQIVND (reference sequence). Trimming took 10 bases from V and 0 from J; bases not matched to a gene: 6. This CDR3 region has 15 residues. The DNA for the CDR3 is TGTGCCACCGGACAGGGGCCCTCGAACACCGGGGAGCTGTTTTTT. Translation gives CATGQGPSNTGELFF. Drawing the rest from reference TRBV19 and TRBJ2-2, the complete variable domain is DGGITQSPKYLFRKEGQNVTLSCEQNLNHDAMYWYRQDPGQGLRLIYYSQIVNDFQKGDIAEGYSVSREKKESFPLTVTSAQKNPTAFYLCATGQGPSNTGELFFGEGSRLTVL.

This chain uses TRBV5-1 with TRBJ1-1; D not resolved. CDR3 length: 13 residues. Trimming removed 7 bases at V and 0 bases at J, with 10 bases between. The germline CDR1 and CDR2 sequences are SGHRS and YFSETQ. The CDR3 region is CASRLGVNTEAFF. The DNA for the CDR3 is TGCGCCAGCCGATTAGGAGTGAACACTGAAGCTTTCTTT. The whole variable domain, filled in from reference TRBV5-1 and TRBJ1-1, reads KAGVTQTPRYLIKTRGQQVTLSCSPISGHRSVSWYQQTPGQGLQFLFEYFSETQRNKGNFPGRFSGRQFSNSRSEMNVSTLELGDSALYLCASRLGVNTEAFFGQGTRLTVV.

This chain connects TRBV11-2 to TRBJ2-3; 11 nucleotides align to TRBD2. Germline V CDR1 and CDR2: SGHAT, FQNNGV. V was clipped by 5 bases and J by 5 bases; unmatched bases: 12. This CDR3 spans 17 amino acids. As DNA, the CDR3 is TGTGCCAGCAGCCCCTACCCGACTAGCGGGGTTAGAGATACGCAGTATTTT. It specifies CASSPYPTSGVRDTQYF.

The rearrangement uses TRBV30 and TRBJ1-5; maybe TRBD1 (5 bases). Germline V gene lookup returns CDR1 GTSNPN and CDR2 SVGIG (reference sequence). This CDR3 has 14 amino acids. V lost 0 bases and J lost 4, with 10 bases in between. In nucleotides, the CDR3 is TGTGCCTGGAGTGTACACGGGGGGAATCAGCCCCAGCATTTT. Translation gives CAWSVHGGNQPQHF.

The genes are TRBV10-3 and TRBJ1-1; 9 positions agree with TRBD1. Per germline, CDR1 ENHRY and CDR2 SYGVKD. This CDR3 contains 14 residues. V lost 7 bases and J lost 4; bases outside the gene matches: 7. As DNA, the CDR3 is TGTGCCATCACAGGGACAGGGTTATTCACTGAAGCTTTCTTT. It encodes CAITGTGLFTEAFF.

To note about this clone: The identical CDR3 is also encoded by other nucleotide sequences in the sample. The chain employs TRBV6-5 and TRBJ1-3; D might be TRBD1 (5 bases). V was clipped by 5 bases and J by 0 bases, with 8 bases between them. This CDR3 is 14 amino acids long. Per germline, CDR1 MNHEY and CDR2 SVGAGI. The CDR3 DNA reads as TGTGCCAGCAGTCGACAGAGCTCTGGAAACACCATATATTTT. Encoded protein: CASSRQSSGNTIYF.

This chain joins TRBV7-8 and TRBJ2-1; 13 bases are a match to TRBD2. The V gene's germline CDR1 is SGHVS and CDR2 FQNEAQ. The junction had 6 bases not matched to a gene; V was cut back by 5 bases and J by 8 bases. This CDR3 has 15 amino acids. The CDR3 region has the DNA TGTGCCAGCAGCCAGGGGACTAGCGGGATGGATGAGCAGTTCTTC. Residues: CASSQGTSGMDEQFF. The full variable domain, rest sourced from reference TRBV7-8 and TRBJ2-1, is GAGVSQSPRYKVAKRGQDVALRCDPISGHVSLFWYQQALGQGPEFLTYFQNEAQLDKSGLPSDRFFAERPEGSVSTLKIQRTQQEDSAVYLCASSQGTSGMDEQFFGPGTRLTVL.

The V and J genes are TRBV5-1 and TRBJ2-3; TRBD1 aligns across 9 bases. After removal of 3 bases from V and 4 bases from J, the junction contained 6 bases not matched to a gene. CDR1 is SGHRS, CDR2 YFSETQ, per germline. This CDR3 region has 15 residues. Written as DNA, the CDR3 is TGCGCCAGCAGCTCCGGGACAGGGAGGCCAGATACGCAGTATTTT. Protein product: CASSSGTGRPDTQYF.

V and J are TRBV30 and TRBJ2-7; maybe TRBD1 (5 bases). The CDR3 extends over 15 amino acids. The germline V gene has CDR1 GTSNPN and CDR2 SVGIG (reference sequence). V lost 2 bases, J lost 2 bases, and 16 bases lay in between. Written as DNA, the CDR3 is TGTGCCTGGAGTTATCGAAACAGGTTCACCTACGAGCAGTACTTC. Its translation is CAWSYRNRFTYEQYF.

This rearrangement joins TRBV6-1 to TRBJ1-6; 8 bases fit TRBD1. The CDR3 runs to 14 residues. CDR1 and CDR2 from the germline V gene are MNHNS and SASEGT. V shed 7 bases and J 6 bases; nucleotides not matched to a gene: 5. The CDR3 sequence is CASTSGQGNSPLHF. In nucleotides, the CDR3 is TGTGCCAGCACCTCCGGACAGGGTAATTCACCCCTCCACTTT.

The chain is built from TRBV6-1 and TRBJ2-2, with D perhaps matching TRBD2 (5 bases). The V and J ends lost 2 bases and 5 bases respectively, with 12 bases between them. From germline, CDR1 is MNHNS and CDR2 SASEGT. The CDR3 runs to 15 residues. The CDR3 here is CASSETDYGTGELFF. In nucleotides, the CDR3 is TGTGCCAGCAGTGAAACCGACTACGGGACCGGGGAGCTGTTTTTT.

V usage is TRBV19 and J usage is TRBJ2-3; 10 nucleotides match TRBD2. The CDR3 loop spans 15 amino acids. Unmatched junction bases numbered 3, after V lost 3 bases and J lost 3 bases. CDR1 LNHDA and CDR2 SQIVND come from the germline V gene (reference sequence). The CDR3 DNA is TGTGCCAGTAGTATCGGGACTAGCGTAACAGATACGCAGTATTTT. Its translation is CASSIGTSVTDTQYF.

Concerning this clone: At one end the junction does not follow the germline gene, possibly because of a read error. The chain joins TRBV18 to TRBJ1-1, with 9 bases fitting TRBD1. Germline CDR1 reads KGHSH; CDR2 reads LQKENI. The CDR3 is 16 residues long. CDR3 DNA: TGTGCCAGCTCCCTCAGGGACAGGGTATTGAAGACTGAAGCTTTCTTT. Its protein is CASSLRDRVLKTEAFF.

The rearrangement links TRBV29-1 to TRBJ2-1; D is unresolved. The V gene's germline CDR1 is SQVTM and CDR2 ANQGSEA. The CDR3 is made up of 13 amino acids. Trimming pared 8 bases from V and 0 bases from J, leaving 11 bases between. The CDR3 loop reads CSFKQDSYNEQFF. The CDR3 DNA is TGCAGCTTTAAGCAGGACTCCTACAATGAGCAGTTCTTC.

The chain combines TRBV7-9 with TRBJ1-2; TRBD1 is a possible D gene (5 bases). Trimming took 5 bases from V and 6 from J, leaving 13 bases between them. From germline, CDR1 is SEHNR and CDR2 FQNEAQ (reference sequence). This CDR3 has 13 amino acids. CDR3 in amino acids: CASSPVQGNGYTF. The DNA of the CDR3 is TGTGCCAGCAGCCCCGTTCAGGGCAATGGCTACACCTTC.

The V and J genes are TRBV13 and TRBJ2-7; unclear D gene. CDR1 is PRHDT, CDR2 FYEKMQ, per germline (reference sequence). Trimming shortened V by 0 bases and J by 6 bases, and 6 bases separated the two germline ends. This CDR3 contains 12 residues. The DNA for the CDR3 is TGTGCCAGCAGCTTAGGCGGTTCCGAGCAGTACTTC. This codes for CASSLGGSEQYF.

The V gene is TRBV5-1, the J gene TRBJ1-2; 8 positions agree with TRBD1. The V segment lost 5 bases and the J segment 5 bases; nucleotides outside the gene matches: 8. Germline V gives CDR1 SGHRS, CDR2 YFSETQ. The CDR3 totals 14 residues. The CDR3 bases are TGCGCCAGCAGACCAGGACAGGGAGGTTATGGCTACACCTTC. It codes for CASRPGQGGYGYTF.